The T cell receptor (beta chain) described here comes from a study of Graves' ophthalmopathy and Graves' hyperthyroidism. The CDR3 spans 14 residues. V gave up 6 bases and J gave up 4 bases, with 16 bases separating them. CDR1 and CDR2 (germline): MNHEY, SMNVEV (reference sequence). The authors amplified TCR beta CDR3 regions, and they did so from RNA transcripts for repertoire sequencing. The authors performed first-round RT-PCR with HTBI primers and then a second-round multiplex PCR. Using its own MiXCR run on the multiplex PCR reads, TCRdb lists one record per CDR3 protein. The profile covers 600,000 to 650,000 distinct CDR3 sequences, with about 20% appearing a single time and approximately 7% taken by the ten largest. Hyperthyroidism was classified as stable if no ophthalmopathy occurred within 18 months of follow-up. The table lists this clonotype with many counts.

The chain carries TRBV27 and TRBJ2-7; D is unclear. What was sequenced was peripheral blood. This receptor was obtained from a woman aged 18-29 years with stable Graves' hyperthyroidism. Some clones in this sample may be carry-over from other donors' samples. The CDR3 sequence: CASRPGPGVYEQYF. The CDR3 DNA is TGTGCCAGCAGGCCGGGCCCCGGTGTTTACGAGCAGTACTTC.